Listed below are T cell receptor beta chains from one sample, sequenced in a study of blood T cell repertoires in COVID-19. Method: immunoSEQ multiplex PCR; TCRdb's copy keeps in-frame clones and lacks some. The table has nearly 200,000 clones, 80% to 90% seen once. Sequenced material: peripheral blood. The receptors shown here come from a human donor in a cohort sampled during active COVID-19. Both conserved end residues are part of each CDR3. Fields, in order: J gene, clone size, D gene, V gene, CDR3 DNA, CDR3 protein. D genes are given only for firm matches. Clone size is stated in some rows and not others, as once, few, many or a class when expanded.

>TRBJ2-2|once|.|TRBV7-9
TGTGCCAGCAGCTTAGGTGTATCTACCGGGGAGCTGTTTTTT
CASSLGVSTGELFF
>TRBJ1-1|.|.|TRBV12-3/TRBV12-4
TGTGCCAGCAGTTTAGGCAGGGCCACTGAAGCTTTCTTT
CASSLGRATEAFF
>TRBJ2-5|.|.|TRBV5-1
TGCGCCAGCAATTGGTGGGGCGTCGCGGAGACCCAGTACTTC
CASNWWGVAETQYF
>TRBJ2-7|.|.|TRBV7-9
TGTGCCACCAAACAGGGCCCCGAGCAGTACTTC
CATKQGPEQYF
>TRBJ2-1|few|TRBD2|TRBV7-3
TGTGCCAGCAGCTTACCGGGGGGGCCTATGCGGAATGAGCAGTTCTTC
CASSLPGGPMRNEQFF
>TRBJ2-1|.|.|TRBV9
TGTGCCAGCAGCACGAGACAGAGCAATGAGCAGTTCTTC
CASSTRQSNEQFF
>TRBJ2-6|.|.|TRBV5-4
TGTGCCAGCAGCTTGGGGGTTCTCGGGGGATTTAGGGTGAACGTCCTGACTTTC
CASSLGVLGGFRVNVLTF
>TRBJ1-1|.|.|TRBV4-1
TGCGCCAGCAGCCAAGGTGAGATCCGGGGGGATACTGAAGCTTTCTTT
CASSQGEIRGDTEAFF
>TRBJ2-1|once|TRBD2|TRBV5-1
TGCGCCAGCAGGGGGGGGAGCTCCTACAATGAGCAGTTCTTC
CASRGGSSYNEQFF
>TRBJ1-4|.|TRBD1|TRBV7-9
TGTGCCAGCAGCCCGGGGACAGGGGAGGAAAAACTGTTTTTT
CASSPGTGEEKLFF